Below are 8 T cell receptor beta chains sequenced from a single sample in a study of blood T cell repertoires in COVID-19 (dated by TCRdb to 2020 to 2021). Libraries came from the immunoSEQ multiplex PCR assay. Held by TCRdb, this immuneACCESS table contains in-frame sequences only and omits some clones. Under half of the omission traces to an unresolved V gene where checked; the cause of the rest is unknown. The sample table shows approximately 250,000 clones, and about nine tenths are seen once. The ten largest clones add up to 0.95% to 1.5% of the sample. Sequenced input: PBMCs or T cells enriched from blood (not recorded which). The receptors stem from a woman between 35 and 50 years old with acute COVID-19.

This clone was seen just once. This chain joins TRBV5-4 and TRBJ2-1; D uncertain. Trimming cost V 0 bases and J 5 bases, with 6 bases left between them. The CDR3 spans 13 residues. Germline CDR1 reads SGHNT; CDR2 reads YYREEE (reference sequence). This CDR3 is CASSLDGNNEQFF. The CDR3 DNA is TGTGCCAGCAGCTTGGACGGTAACAATGAGCAGTTCTTC.

V and J are TRBV7-8 and TRBJ2-4, with 9 bases aligning to TRBD2. V was clipped by 1 base and J by 0 bases; unmatched bases: 4. Looked up from germline, CDR1 is SGHVS and CDR2 is FQNEAQ. The CDR3 totals 17 residues. The CDR3 nucleotides read TGTGCCAGCAGCTTAGGCGGGAGGGGCCTAGCCAAAAACATTCAGTACTTC. The encoded protein is CASSLGGRGLAKNIQYF.

The chain uses TRBV25-1 and TRBJ1-5; D gene uncertain. The CDR3 length is 13 residues. The V end was cut by 3 bases, the J end by 5 bases, with 8 bases between. Germline loops: CDR1 MGHDK, CDR2 SYGVNS. The CDR3 loop reads CASSDSGYQPQHF. The CDR3, as DNA: TGTGCCAGCAGTGATTCCGGGTATCAGCCCCAGCATTTT.

V and J are TRBV27 and TRBJ1-1; D remains unclear. This CDR3 has 16 residues. The germline gives CDR1 MNHEY, CDR2 SMNVEV (reference sequence). Trimming took 6 bases from V and 0 from J, leaving 17 bases between them. The CDR3 coding sequence is TGTGCCAGCAGGGCAGGAGAGGGTTGGGTGAACACTGAAGCTTTCTTT. Encoded protein: CASRAGEGWVNTEAFF.

This chain connects TRBV16 to TRBJ1-5; no clear D. Trimming took 8 bases from V and 2 from J, leaving 13 bases between them. The CDR3 runs 14 residues. CDR1 is KGHSY, CDR2 FQNENV, per germline. The chain's CDR3 is CASLPIQGNQPQHF. DNA of the CDR3: TGTGCCAGCCTACCAATTCAAGGCAATCAGCCCCAGCATTTT. Variable domain in full (rest from reference TRBV16 and TRBJ1-5): GEEVAQTPKHLVRGEGQKAKLYCAPIKGHSYVFWYQQVLKNEFKFLISFQNENVFDETGMPKERFSAKCLPNSPCSLEIQATKLEDSAVYFCASLPIQGNQPQHFGDGTRLSIL.

J is TRBJ1-6 and V is TRBV30; a weak D match, TRBD1 (5 bases). Germline V gene data show CDR1 as GTSNPN and CDR2 as SVGIG (reference sequence). There are 19 residues in the CDR3. The V end was cut by 2 bases, the J end by 0 bases, with 20 bases between. This chain's CDR3 is CAWSWKGLERGSYNSPLHF. The CDR3 coding sequence is TGTGCCTGGAGTTGGAAGGGGCTCGAAAGGGGCTCCTATAATTCACCCCTCCACTTT.

The chain links TRBV5-3 to TRBJ1-2; 7 nucleotides match TRBD1. TRBV5-3 is labeled an ORF, and its function is uncertain. The CDR3 totals 15 residues. The V gene end was trimmed by 4 bases and the J gene end by 8 bases; junction bases not matched to a gene: 14. CDR3 nucleotide sequence: TGTGCCAGAAGCCTCCGGGCAGGGGGTGGTAGGGGCTACACCTTC. This sequence encodes CARSLRAGGGRGYTF.

The gene calls are TRBV24-1 and TRBJ2-1; D may be TRBD2 (5 bases). The CDR3 contains 17 residues. Germline V gene sequence: CDR1 KGHDR, CDR2 SFDVKD. V lost 7 bases to trimming and J lost 5 bases, with 23 bases between them. The DNA for the CDR3 is TGTGCCACCAGAGTTCTAGCCGACGAAGTCTGTGACAATGAGCAGTTCTTC. This gives the protein CATRVLADEVCDNEQFF.